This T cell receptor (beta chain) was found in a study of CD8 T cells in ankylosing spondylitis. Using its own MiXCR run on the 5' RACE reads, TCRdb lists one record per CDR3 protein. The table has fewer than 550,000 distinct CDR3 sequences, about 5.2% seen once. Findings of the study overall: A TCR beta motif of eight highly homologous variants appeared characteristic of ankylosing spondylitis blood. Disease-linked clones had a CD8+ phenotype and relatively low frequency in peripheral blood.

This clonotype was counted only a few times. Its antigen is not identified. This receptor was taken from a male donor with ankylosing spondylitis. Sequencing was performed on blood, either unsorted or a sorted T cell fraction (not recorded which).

The chain's CDR3 is CASSQDPRLDPFF. As DNA, the CDR3 is TGTGCCAGCAGCCAAGATCCGAGACTAGACCCGTTCTTC. V gene TRBV14 combines with J gene TRBJ2-1, with D tentatively TRBD2 (6 bases). This CDR3 is built from 13 residues. Trimming left V 0 bases short and J 15 bases short, with 15 bases between. Germline CDR1 is SGHDN and CDR2 is FVKESK.